The clone carrying this TCR beta chain was counted only a few times. At one end the junction does not follow the germline gene, possibly because of a read error. Construction of the TCRbeta library involved unique molecular identifiers. TCRdb called the PCR reads again in MiXCR, with one record for every CDR3 protein. The data show approximately 270,000 distinct CDR3 sequences, about 10% seen once. CDR1 is SGHRS, CDR2 YFSETQ, per germline. CDR3 length: 14 residues. This specimen belongs to a study of T-cell reconstitution after alpha-beta-depleted transplantation in children. Sequences were derived from PBMCs from the stem cell graft donor, sampled from the stem cell graft. This clonotype was sampled from a human donor who donated a stem cell graft to a child with SCID. The chain joins TRBV5-1 to TRBJ2-7, with a tentative D call TRBD1 (5 bases). The CDR3 reads CASSFDSHTYGQYF. DNA for the CDR3: TGCGCCAGCAGCTTTGACAGCCATACCTACGGGCAGTACTTC.